This T cell receptor (beta chain) was sequenced in a study of T cells after yellow fever vaccination. The ends were cut back, 6 bases at V and 3 bases at J, with 6 bases in the middle. Germline V gene sequence: CDR1 DFQATT, CDR2 SNEGSKA (reference sequence). The CDR3 has 11 residues. Findings of the study overall: After the booster, 96% of CD4 and 75% to 90% of CD8 primary-response clones were re-detected. The secondary response peaked faster, at day 5 versus 15, but was weaker.

TCRdb analysed the 5' RACE reads with MiXCR anew, one entry per CDR3 protein. The repertoire holds some 300,000 distinct CDR3 sequences, with 8.7% as singletons. About this clonotype: Its antigen remains unknown.

The TCR originated in a man aged 18 to 30 who received the YFV17D yellow fever vaccine. Sequences were derived from CD4+ T cells sorted from PBMCs, sampled 5 days after the yellow fever booster vaccination. V gene TRBV20-1 combines with J gene TRBJ2-1, with D hard to call. The CDR3 coding sequence is TGCAGTGCCTGGGACTACAATGAGCAGTTCTTC. Amino acids: CSAWDYNEQFF.